The rows below give T cell receptor beta chains drawn from one sample of a study of CD8+ T cells in alopecia areata. Assay used: immunoSEQ multiplex PCR; TCRdb lists only in-frame clones, some missing. The table records over 100,000 clones, 49% of them present only once. Material: CD8+ T cells sorted from blood, obtained at week 0. The receptors were gathered from a human donor with alopecia areata. CDR3s include the opening cysteine and the closing phenylalanine or tryptophan. Each record gives: V gene, clone size, D gene, J gene, CDR3 length, CDR3 protein, CDR3 DNA. A D gene is named only where the DNA matches it firmly. Rows give clone size only sometimes, using once, few, many, or a class for an expanded clone.

>TRBV5-6|-|-|TRBJ2-7|12
CASSSGPGEQYF
TGTGCCAGCAGCTCGGGGCCGGGAGAGCAGTACTTC
>TRBV27|-|-|TRBJ1-2|14
CASSFLGTDYGYTF
TGTGCCAGCAGTTTCCTCGGGACGGATTATGGCTACACCTTC
>TRBV27|-|-|TRBJ2-5|14
CASSPRAYQETQYF
TGTGCCAGCAGTCCTAGGGCGTACCAAGAGACCCAGTACTTC
>TRBV13|-|TRBD1|TRBJ2-5|13
CASSKDRGLTQYF
TGTGCCAGCAGCAAGGACAGGGGGCTGACCCAGTACTTC
>TRBV4-2|once|-|TRBJ2-6|15
CASSQAGSGANVLTF
TGTGCCAGCAGCCAAGCCGGATCTGGGGCCAACGTCCTGACTTTC
>TRBV2|-|TRBD1|TRBJ1-1|15
CASMGEQGADTEAFF
TGTGCCAGCATGGGTGAACAGGGGGCGGACACTGAAGCTTTCTTT
>TRBV4-1|-|-|TRBJ2-7|12
CASSQAPSEQYF
TGCGCCAGCAGCCAAGCCCCAAGCGAGCAGTACTTC
>TRBV7-2|-|-|TRBJ2-6|17
CASSLVGPRTGANVLTF
TGTGCCAGCAGCTTAGTCGGCCCTCGGACTGGGGCCAACGTCCTGACTTTC
>TRBV11-2|-|-|TRBJ2-1|15
CASSVDIVGINEQFF
TGTGCCAGCAGCGTAGACATAGTGGGGATCAATGAGCAGTTCTTC
>TRBV6-5|-|-|TRBJ2-1|15
CASSYSGWGANEQFF
TGTGCCAGCAGTTACTCGGGGTGGGGTGCCAATGAGCAGTTCTTC
>TRBV6-5|few|-|TRBJ1-1|12
CASSPGTVEAFF
TGTGCCAGCAGCCCCGGGACTGTTGAAGCTTTCTTT
>TRBV4-2|-|-|TRBJ1-6|12
CASSQYNSPLHF
TGTGCCAGCAGCCAGTATAATTCACCCCTCCACTTT
>TRBV4-3|once|-|TRBJ2-7|15
CASSQDRDGSYEQYF
TGCGCCAGCAGCCAGGATAGAGACGGATCCTACGAGCAGTACTTC
>TRBV29-1|-|-|TRBJ2-7|14
CSVGRGTFDYEQYF
TGCAGCGTTGGGCGTGGGACGTTTGACTACGAGCAGTACTTC
>TRBV5-8|-|TRBD1|TRBJ2-3|15
CASSERTGSTDTQYF
TGTGCCAGCAGCGAGCGGACAGGGAGCACAGATACGCAGTATTTT
>TRBV27|-|-|TRBJ2-2|19
CASSLIFGRGYTNTGELFF
TGTGCCAGCAGTTTAATCTTCGGCAGGGGTTATACGAACACCGGGGAGCTGTTTTTT
>TRBV27|-|-|TRBJ2-1|13
CASSLASTNEQFF
TGTGCCAGCAGTTTAGCGAGTACGAATGAGCAGTTCTTC
>TRBV6-5|-|-|TRBJ1-2|14
CASSLYGRPYGYTF
TGTGCCAGCAGTTTATACGGACGGCCTTATGGCTACACCTTC
>TRBV2|few|TRBD1|TRBJ2-7|14
CASSVYRGNYEQYF
TGTGCCAGCAGTGTTTACAGGGGGAATTACGAGCAGTACTTC
>TRBV7-2|few|-|TRBJ2-3|14
CASSLLDSTDTQYF
TGTGCCAGCAGCTTACTTGATAGCACAGATACGCAGTATTTT
>TRBV6-6|few|-|TRBJ1-1|14
CASSYYGGSTEAFF
TGTGCCAGCAGTTACTATGGGGGTAGCACTGAAGCTTTCTTT
>TRBV29-1|-|TRBD2|TRBJ2-3|14
CSVPGTSGTDTQYF
TGCAGCGTTCCCGGGACTAGCGGGACAGATACGCAGTATTTT
>TRBV11-3|-|-|TRBJ1-2|16
CASSLAGVQANYGYTF
TGTGCCAGCAGCTTAGCGGGGGTCCAGGCTAACTATGGCTACACCTTC
>TRBV5-1|-|TRBD1|TRBJ2-7|17
CASSLVRGRGPSYEQYF
TGCGCCAGCAGCTTGGTCAGGGGGCGAGGCCCATCCTACGAGCAGTACTTC